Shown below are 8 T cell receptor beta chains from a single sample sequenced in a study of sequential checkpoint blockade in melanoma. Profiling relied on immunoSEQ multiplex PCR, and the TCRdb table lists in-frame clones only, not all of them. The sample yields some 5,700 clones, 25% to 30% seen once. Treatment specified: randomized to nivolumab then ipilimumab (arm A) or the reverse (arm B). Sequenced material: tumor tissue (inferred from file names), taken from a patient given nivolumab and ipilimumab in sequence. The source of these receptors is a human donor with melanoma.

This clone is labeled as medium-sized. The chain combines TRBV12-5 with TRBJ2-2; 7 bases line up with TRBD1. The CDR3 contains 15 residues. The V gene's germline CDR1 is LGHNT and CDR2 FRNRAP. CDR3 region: CASTVTGSDTGELFF. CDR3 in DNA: TGTGCCAGCACCGTGACAGGGTCGGACACCGGGGAGCTGTTTTTT.

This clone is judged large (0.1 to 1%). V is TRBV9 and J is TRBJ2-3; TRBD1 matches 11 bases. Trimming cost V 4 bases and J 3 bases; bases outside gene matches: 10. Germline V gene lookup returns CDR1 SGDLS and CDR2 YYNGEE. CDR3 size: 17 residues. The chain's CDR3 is CASSHDRDRGNTDTQYF. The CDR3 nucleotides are TGTGCCAGCAGCCATGACCGGGACAGGGGGAATACAGATACGCAGTATTTT.

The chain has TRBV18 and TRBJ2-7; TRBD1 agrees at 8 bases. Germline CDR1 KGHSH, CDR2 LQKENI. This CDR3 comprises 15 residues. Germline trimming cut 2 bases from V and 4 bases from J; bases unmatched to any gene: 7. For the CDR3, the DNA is TGTGCCAGCTCACCAGGGGGACAGGCGATGTACGAGCAGTACTTC. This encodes CASSPGGQAMYEQYF.

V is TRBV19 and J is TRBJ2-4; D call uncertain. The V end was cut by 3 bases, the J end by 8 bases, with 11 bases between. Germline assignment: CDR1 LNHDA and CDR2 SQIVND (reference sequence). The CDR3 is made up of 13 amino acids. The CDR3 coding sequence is TGTGCCAGTAGTATGAATGGGTGGGACATTCAGTACTTC. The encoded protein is CASSMNGWDIQYF.

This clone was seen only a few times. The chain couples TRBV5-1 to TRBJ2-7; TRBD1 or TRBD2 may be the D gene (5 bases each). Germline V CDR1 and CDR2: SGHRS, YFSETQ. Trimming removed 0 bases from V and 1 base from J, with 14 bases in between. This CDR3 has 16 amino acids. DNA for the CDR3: TGCGCCAGCAGCTTGGCCGCCGGGACGGGGTCCTACGAGCAGTACTTC. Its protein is CASSLAAGTGSYEQYF.

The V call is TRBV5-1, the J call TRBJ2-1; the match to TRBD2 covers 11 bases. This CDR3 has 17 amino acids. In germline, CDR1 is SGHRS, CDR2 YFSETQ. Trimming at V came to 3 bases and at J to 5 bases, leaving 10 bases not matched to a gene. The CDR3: CASSWRSLAGGHNEQFF. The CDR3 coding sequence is TGCGCCAGCAGCTGGCGTAGCCTAGCGGGGGGCCACAATGAGCAGTTCTTC.

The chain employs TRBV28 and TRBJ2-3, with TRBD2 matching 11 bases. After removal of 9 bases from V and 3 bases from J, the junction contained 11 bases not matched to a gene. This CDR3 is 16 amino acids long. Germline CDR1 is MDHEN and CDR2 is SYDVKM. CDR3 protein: CASISGGAGSTDTQYF. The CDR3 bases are TGTGCCAGTATTAGCGGGGGGGCCGGTAGTACAGATACGCAGTATTTT.

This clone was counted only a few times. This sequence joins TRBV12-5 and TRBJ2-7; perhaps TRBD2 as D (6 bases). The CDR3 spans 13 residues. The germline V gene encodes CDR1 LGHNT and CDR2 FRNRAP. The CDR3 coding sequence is TGTGCCAGCACTCCCAATAGCGGTTACGAGCAGTACTTC. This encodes CASTPNSGYEQYF.